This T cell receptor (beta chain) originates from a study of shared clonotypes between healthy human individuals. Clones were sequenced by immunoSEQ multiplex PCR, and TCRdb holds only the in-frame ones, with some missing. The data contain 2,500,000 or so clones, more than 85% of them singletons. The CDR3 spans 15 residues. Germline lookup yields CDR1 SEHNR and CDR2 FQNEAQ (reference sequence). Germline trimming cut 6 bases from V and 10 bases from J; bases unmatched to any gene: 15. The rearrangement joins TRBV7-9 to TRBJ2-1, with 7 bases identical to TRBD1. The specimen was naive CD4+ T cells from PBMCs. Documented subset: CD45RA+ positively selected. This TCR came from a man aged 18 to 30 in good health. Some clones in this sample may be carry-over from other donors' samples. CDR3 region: CASRLTGTTSFEQFF. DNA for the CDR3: TGTGCCAGCAGGCTGACAGGGACCACTTCATTCGAGCAGTTCTTC.